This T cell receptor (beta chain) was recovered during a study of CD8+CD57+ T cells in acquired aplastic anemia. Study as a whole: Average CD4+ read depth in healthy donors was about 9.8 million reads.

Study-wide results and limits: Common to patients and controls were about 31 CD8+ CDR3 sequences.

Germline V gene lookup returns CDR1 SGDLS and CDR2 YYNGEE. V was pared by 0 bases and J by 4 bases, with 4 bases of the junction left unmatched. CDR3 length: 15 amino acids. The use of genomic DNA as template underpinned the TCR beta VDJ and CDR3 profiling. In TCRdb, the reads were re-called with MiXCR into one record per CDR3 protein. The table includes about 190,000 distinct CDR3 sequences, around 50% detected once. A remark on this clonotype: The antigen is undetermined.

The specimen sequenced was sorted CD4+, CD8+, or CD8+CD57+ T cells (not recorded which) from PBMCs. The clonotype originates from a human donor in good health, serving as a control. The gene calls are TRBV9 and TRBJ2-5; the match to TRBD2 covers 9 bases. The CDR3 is CASSVGGGASETQYF. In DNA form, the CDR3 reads TGTGCCAGCAGCGTAGGCGGGGGGGCATCAGAGACCCAGTACTTC. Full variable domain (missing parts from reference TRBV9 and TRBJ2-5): DSGVTQTPKHLITATGQRVTLRCSPRSGDLSVYWYQQSLDQGLQFLIQYYNGEERAKGNILERFSAQQFPDLHSELNLSSLELGDSALYFCASSVGGGASETQYFGPGTRLLVL.